Shown below are 10 T cell receptor beta chains from a single sample sequenced in a study of blood T cells in healthy people across ages. Combining a sample-barcoded 5' primer with a J-beta primer mix, a second PCR ran for roughly 7 to 12 cycles. In TCRdb, the 5' RACE reads were re-called with MiXCR into one record per CDR3 protein. The sample records roughly 1,500,000 distinct CDR3 sequences, 35% to 45% being singletons. Specimen: blood. The receptors derive from a woman aged 18-35 years in good health.

This clonotype was seen only a few times. The genes are TRBV29-1 and TRBJ2-5; possibly TRBD2 for D (6 bases). Looked up from germline, CDR1 is SQVTM and CDR2 is ANQGSEA. The CDR3 sequence is 14 residues long. Trimming stripped 4 bases from V and 1 base from J, with 13 bases between. In nucleotides, the CDR3 is TGCAGCGTTGTGCGGGGTTCAGGCCAAGAGACCCAGTACTTC. Amino acids: CSVVRGSGQETQYF.

The chain uses TRBV20-1 and TRBJ1-2; D might be TRBD1 (5 bases). The CDR3 extends over 14 amino acids. Germline V gene lookup returns CDR1 DFQATT and CDR2 SNEGSKA (reference sequence). V was clipped by 4 bases and J by 4 bases, with 16 bases between them. The CDR3: CSATIKGTVYGYTF. CDR3 DNA: TGCAGTGCTACCATTAAAGGGACCGTCTATGGCTACACCTTC.

The chain is built from TRBV20-1 and TRBJ2-3; D uncertain. V was pared by 5 bases and J by 12 bases, with 9 bases between. The CDR3 has 9 residues. Per the germline V gene, CDR1 is DFQATT and CDR2 is SNEGSKA (reference sequence). The CDR3: CSAAPPQYF. The CDR3 DNA sequence: TGCAGTGCTGCCCCCCCCCAGTATTTT.

The J gene is TRBJ2-7, the V gene TRBV29-1; TRBD2 agrees at 8 bases. The CDR3 spans 14 residues. Germline-derived CDR1 and CDR2 are SQVTM and ANQGSEA. V shed 5 bases and J 3 bases; nucleotides not matched to a gene: 9. The CDR3 DNA sequence: TGCAGCGTTCGCGCAGCGGGAGTTAACTACGAGCAGTACTTC. It codes for CSVRAAGVNYEQYF.

This sequence joins TRBV7-9 and TRBJ2-7; 7 nucleotides match TRBD1. The CDR3 spans 14 residues. V trimming: 8 bases; J trimming: 7 bases; junction bases outside the gene matches: 14. Germline loops: CDR1 SEHNR, CDR2 FQNEAQ (reference sequence). The CDR3 spells CASQTGESYNEQYF. The CDR3 bases are TGTGCCAGCCAAACAGGGGAGTCCTACAATGAGCAGTACTTC.

The table lists this clonotype with a few counts. Here the CDR3 DNA reads TGCAGTGCTCGATTACAGGGCAGCTCCTACAATGAGCAGTTCTTC. This sequence encodes CSARLQGSSYNEQFF. V usage is TRBV20-1 and J usage is TRBJ2-1; a weak D match, TRBD1 (6 bases). V was shortened by 5 bases and J by 0 bases, with 14 bases between the two germline ends. The CDR3 runs to 15 residues. Germline values: CDR1 DFQATT, CDR2 SNEGSKA (reference sequence).

This chain connects TRBV28 to TRBJ2-5; D is undetermined. V lost 5 bases and J lost 2, with 15 bases in between. CDR3 length equals 15 residues. The germline V gene has CDR1 MDHEN and CDR2 SYDVKM. Written as DNA, the CDR3 is TGTGCCAGCAGTCTCCTGGGGAATGAACAAGAGACCCAGTACTTC. Its translation is CASSLLGNEQETQYF.

This clonotype came up a few times. The rearrangement joins TRBV6-4 to TRBJ2-5; a possible D gene is TRBD2 (5 bases). The ends were cut back, 0 bases at V and 11 bases at J, with 13 bases in the middle. The germline gives CDR1 MRHNA, CDR2 SNTAGT. This CDR3 is built from 13 residues. The CDR3 protein is CASSDSTAGEQYF. DNA of the CDR3: TGTGCCAGCAGTGACTCGACGGCGGGTGAGCAGTACTTC.

This clonotype was seen more than once but under ten times. The chain has TRBV7-6 and TRBJ2-5, with a possible D match to TRBD2 (6 bases). Germline assignment: CDR1 SGHVS and CDR2 FNYEAQ. The CDR3 contains 16 residues. The germline V and J ends were trimmed by 5 bases and 11 bases, with 27 bases remaining between them. This chain's CDR3 is CASSLSRGGLIWGQYF. DNA for the CDR3: TGTGCCAGCAGCCTTAGTAGGGGAGGACTAATTTGGGGGCAGTACTTC.

The chain is built from TRBV9 and TRBJ2-2, with D possibly TRBD1 on 6 matching bases. This CDR3 spans 16 amino acids. V lost 3 bases, J lost 8 bases, and 20 bases lay in between. CDR1 SGDLS and CDR2 YYNGEE come from the germline V gene. This CDR3 reads CASSGAGTPEWGELFF. The CDR3 DNA sequence: TGTGCCAGCAGCGGCGCCGGGACACCCGAATGGGGGGAGCTGTTTTTT.